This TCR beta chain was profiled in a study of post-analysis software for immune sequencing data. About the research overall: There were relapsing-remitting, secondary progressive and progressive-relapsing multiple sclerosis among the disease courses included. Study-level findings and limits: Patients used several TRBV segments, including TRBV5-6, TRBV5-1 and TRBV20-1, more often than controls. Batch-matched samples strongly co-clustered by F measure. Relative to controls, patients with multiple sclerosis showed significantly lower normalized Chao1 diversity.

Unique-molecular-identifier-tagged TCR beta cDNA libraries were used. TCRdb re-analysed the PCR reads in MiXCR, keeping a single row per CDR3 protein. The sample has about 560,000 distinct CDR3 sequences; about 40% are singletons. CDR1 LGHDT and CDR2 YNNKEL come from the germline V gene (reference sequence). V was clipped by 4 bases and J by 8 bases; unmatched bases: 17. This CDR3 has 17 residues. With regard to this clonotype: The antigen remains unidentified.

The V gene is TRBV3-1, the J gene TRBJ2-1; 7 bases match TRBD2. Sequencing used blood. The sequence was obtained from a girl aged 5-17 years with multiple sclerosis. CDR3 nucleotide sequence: TGTGCCAGCAGCCCCTCAGACGGGCGGGACTATTATCATGAGCAGTTCTTC. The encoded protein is CASSPSDGRDYYHEQFF.